This T cell receptor (beta chain) was identified in a study of beta chain features in type 1 diabetes. Trimming removed 3 bases at V and 3 bases at J, with 13 bases between. CDR1 and CDR2 (germline): SNHLY, FYNNEI. CDR3 size: 15 residues. Sequencing targeted expressed TCRB transcripts, as all isolated RNA had been reverse transcribed. Method: immunoSEQ multiplex PCR; TCRdb's copy keeps in-frame clones and lacks some. Here the sample spans around 330,000 clones, 9.5% to 12% being singletons. The TCR was taken from a woman aged 30 to 39 in good health. Sequencing was done on a sample of naive CD4+ T cells from blood. The chain couples TRBV2 to TRBJ2-3; no definite D call. DNA for the CDR3: TGTGCCAGCAGTGATGTTTCGTTCGGTACAGATACGCAGTATTTT. Translation: CASSDVSFGTDTQYF.